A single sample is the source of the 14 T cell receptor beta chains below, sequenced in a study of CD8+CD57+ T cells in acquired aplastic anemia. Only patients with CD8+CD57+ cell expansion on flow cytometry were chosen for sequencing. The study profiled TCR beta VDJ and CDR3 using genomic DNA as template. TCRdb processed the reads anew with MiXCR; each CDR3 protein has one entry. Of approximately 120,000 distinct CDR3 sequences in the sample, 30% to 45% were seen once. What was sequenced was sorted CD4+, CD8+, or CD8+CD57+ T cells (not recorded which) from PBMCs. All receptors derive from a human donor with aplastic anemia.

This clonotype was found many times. The CDR3 region is CASSWGQTSTNEKLFF. CDR3 nucleotide sequence: TGCGCCAGCAGCTGGGGACAGACGTCAACTAATGAAAAACTGTTTTTT. The chain has TRBV4-1 and TRBJ1-4; 7 bases line up with TRBD1. This CDR3 spans 16 amino acids. Trimming removed 5 bases from V and 0 bases from J; junction bases left unmatched: 6. From germline, CDR1 is MGHRA and CDR2 YSYEKL.

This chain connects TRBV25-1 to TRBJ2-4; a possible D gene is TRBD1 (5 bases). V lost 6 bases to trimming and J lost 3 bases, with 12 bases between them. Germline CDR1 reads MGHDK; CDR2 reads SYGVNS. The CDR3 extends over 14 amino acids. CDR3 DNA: TGTGCCAGCAGCCCGACAGTCGGCAAAAACATTCAGTACTTC. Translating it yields CASSPTVGKNIQYF. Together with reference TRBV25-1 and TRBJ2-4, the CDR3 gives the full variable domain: EADIYQTPRYLVIGTGKKITLECSQTMGHDKMYWYQQDPGMELHLIHYSYGVNSTEKGDLSSESTVSRIRTEHFPLTLESARPSHTSQYLCASSPTVGKNIQYFGAGTRLSVL.

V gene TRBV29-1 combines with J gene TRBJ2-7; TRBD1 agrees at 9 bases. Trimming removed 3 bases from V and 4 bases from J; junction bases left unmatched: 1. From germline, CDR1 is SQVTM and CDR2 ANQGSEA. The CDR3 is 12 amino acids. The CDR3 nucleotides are TGCAGCGTTGATGGGACAGGGTACGAGCAGTACTTC. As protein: CSVDGTGYEQYF.

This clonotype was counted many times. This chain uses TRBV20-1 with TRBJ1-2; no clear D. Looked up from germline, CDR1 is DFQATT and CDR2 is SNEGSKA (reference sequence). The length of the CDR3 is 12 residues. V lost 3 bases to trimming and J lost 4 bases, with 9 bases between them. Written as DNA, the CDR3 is TGCAGTGCTAGTGACCTATTCTATGGCTACACCTTC. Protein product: CSASDLFYGYTF.

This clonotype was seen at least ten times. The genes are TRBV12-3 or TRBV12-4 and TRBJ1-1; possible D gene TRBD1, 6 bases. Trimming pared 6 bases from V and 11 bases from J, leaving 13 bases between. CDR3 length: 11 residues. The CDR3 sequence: CASSLGQLAFF. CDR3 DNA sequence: TGTGCCAGCAGCCTAGGACAGCTGGCTTTCTTT.

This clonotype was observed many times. CDR3 loop: CSAIAGNTIYF. The CDR3 DNA reads TGCAGTGCTATTGCCGGAAACACCATATATTTT. V and J are TRBV20-1 and TRBJ1-3; D is uncertain. CDR1 is DFQATT, CDR2 SNEGSKA, per germline (reference sequence). The length of the CDR3 is 11 residues. Trimming took 4 bases from V and 4 from J, leaving 5 bases between them.

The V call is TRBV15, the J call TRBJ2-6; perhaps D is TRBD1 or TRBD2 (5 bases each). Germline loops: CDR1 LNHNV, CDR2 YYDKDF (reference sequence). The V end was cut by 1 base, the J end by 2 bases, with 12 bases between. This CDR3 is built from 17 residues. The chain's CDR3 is CATSRGGSGAGANVLTF. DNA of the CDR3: TGTGCCACCAGCAGAGGGGGGTCTGGTGCTGGGGCCAACGTCCTGACTTTC.

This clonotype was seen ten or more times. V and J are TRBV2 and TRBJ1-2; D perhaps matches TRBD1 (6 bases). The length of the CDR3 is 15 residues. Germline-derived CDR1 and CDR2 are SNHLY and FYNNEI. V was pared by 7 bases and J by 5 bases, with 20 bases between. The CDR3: CASTQEGGARYGYTF. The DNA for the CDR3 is TGTGCCAGCACTCAAGAGGGGGGCGCGCGGTATGGCTACACCTTC.

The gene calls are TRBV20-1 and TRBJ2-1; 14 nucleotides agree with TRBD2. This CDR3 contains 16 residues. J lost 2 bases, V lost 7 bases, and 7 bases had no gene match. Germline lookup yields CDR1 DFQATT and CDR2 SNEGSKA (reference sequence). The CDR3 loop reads CSVLKTSGGAYNEQFF. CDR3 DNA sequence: TGCAGTGTCCTAAAGACTAGCGGGGGGGCCTACAATGAGCAGTTCTTC.

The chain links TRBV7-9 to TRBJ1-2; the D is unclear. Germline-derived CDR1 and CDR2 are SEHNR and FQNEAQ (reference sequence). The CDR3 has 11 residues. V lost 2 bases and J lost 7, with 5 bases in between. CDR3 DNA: TGTGCCAGCAGCTTATTGGGTGGCTACACCTTC. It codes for CASSLLGGYTF.

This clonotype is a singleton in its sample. The CDR3 loop is CSASASGQSNSPLHF. CDR3 sequence (DNA): TGCAGTGCTAGTGCTAGCGGACAGTCCAATTCACCCCTCCACTTT. The V gene is TRBV20-1, the J gene TRBJ1-6; TRBD1 is a possible D gene (6 bases). Germline CDR1 DFQATT, CDR2 SNEGSKA (reference sequence). The CDR3 is 15 amino acids. The V gene lost 3 bases and the J gene lost 7 bases, with 16 bases spanning the gap.

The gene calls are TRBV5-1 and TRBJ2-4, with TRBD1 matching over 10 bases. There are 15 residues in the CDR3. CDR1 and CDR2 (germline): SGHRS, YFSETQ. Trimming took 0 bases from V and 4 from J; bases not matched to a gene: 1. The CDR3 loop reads CASSLGTGGKNIQYF. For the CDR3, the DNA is TGCGCCAGCAGCTTGGGGACAGGGGGTAAAAACATTCAGTACTTC.

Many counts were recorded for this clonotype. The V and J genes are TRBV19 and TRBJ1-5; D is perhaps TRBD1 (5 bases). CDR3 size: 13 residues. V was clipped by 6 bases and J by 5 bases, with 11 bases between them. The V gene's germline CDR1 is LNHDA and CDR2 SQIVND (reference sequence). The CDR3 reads CASSLDSYQPQHF. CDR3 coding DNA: TGTGCCAGTAGCCTCGACAGTTATCAGCCCCAGCATTTT.

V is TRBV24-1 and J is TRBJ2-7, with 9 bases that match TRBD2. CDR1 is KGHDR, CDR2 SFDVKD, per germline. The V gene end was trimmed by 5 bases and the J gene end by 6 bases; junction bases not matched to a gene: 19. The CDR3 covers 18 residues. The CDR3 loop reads CATSVATSGNLFSCEQYF. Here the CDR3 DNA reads TGTGCCACCAGTGTCGCGACTAGCGGTAATCTCTTTAGCTGCGAGCAGTACTTC.